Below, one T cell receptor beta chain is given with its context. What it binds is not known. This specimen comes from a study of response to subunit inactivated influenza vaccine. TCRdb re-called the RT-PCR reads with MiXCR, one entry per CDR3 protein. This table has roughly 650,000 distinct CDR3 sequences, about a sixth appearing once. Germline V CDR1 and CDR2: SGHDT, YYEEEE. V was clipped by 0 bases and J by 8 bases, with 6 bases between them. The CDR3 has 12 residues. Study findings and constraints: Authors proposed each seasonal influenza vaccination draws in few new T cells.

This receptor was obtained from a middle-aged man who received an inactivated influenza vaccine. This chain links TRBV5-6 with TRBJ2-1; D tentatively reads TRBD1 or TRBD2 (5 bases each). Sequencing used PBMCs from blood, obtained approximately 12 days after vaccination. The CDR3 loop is CASSLGDDEQFF. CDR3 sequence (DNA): TGTGCCAGCAGCTTGGGGGACGATGAGCAGTTCTTC.